Reported below is one TCR beta chain. Its cognate antigen is unknown. This CDR3 spans 13 amino acids. Germline CDR1 is KGHSH and CDR2 is LQKENI. This sample stems from a study of monozygotic twins with inflammatory bowel disease. Study-level findings and limits: Relative clonotype sharing with others was diminished in IBD patients versus healthy twins, particularly with disease activity. Against healthy co-twins, IBD patients had lower TCRbeta diversity (measured by inverse Simpson).

Two rounds of nested PCR, of about 16 and 10 cycles, were run on TCRalpha and TCRbeta cDNA. No DNA is given; TCRdb re-called the 5' RACE reads and lists each CDR3 protein once. Its table lists 420,000 or so distinct CDR3 sequences. The V and J genes are TRBV18 and TRBJ2-5. This clonotype originated in a human donor with ulcerative colitis or Crohn's disease, or a healthy co-twin of an affected twin (not recorded which). Source material: blood. The CDR3 is CTSSPGSRETQYF.